Listed below are T cell receptor beta chains from one sample, sequenced in a study of blood T cell repertoires in COVID-19. Using immunoSEQ multiplex PCR, the repertoire was profiled, and TCRdb retains in-frame clones only, with some absent. The sample records some 220,000 clones, 87% being singletons. What was sequenced was peripheral blood. Every receptor here comes from a young woman who had recovered from COVID-19. The CDR3 runs from the conserved cysteine through the conserved F or W. D genes are given only for firm matches. Expanded clones get a size class; other rows say once, few or many, or leave the size out.

TRBD1	NA	17	TRBV2	TRBJ2-2	TGTGCCACCCCCCGAAAAGGACCAGGGGGCTGGGCCGGGGAGCTGTTTTTT	CATPRKGPGGWAGELFF
TRBD2	NA	15	TRBV10-3	TRBJ2-1	TGTGCCATCAGTGAGCTAGCGGGAGGTGTCGATGAGCAGTTCTTC	CAISELAGGVDEQFF
TRBD1	NA	18	TRBV5-1	TRBJ1-1	TGCGCCAGCAGCTTGGCCAGGGGACAGGGGCCGGGGAACACTGAAGCTTTCTTT	CASSLARGQGPGNTEAFF
NA	NA	15	TRBV27	TRBJ1-2	TGTGCCAGCAGTTTTACCCCAGGGAACGGTTATGGCTACACCTTC	CASSFTPGNGYGYTF
TRBD1	NA	15	TRBV6-5	TRBJ2-7	TGTGCCAGCAGTTATGACAGAAGGACAGGGGGCGAGCAGTACTTC	CASSYDRRTGGEQYF
NA	NA	17	TRBV18	TRBJ2-7	TGTGCCAGCTCACCACGAGTTAATAGCGGTGCCTCCTACGAGCAGTACTTC	CASSPRVNSGASYEQYF
NA	NA	16	TRBV3-1/TRBV3-2	TRBJ1-2	TGTGCCAGCAGCCAAGAGTATTACGAGACAGCCTATGGCTACACCTTC	CASSQEYYETAYGYTF
NA	few	13	TRBV5-1	TRBJ1-1	TGCGCCAGCAGCTCATCCTGGGGGGTCGAAGCTTTCTTT	CASSSSWGVEAFF
TRBD2	NA	16	TRBV2	TRBJ2-1	TGTGCCAGCAGTGAAGGATTGGTAGCGGGTTCCAATGAGCAGTTCTTC	CASSEGLVAGSNEQFF
NA	NA	14	TRBV4-1	TRBJ1-2	TGCGCCAGCAGCTGGGGAGGGAGGGACTATGGCTACACCTTC	CASSWGGRDYGYTF
TRBD2	NA	13	TRBV6-2/TRBV6-3	TRBJ2-1	TGTGCCAGCAGTCAAAAACTAGCGGGAGGGCGTGTCTTC	CASSQKLAGGRVF
NA	NA	14	TRBV10-3	TRBJ2-3	TGTGCCATCAGTGAGTCGACAGCCCAGGATACGCAGTATTTT	CAISESTAQDTQYF
NA	once	15	TRBV30	TRBJ1-1	TGTGCCTGGAGCCCCCGGTCGGGGGGAAACACTGAAGCTTTCTTT	CAWSPRSGGNTEAFF
NA	NA	12	TRBV9	TRBJ1-2	TGTGCCAGCAGCCTTCAGGGTTATGGCTACACCTTC	CASSLQGYGYTF
TRBD1	NA	17	TRBV19	TRBJ1-5	TGTGCCAGTAGTATCCGAACAGGGGACCACAGCAATCAGCCCCAGCATTTT	CASSIRTGDHSNQPQHF
NA	NA	15	TRBV4-3	TRBJ2-7	TGCGCCAGCAGCCAGGGGCCGGTTGGGTTGTACGAGCAGTACTTC	CASSQGPVGLYEQYF
TRBD2	NA	15	TRBV2	TRBJ2-1	TGTGCCAGCAGTGGAGGACTAGTAAGTTTGAATGAGCAGTTCTTC	CASSGGLVSLNEQFF
NA	NA	10	TRBV11-2	TRBJ2-5	TGTGCCAGCGAGTTAGAGACCCAGTACTTC	CASELETQYF